The sequence of this T cell receptor (beta chain) was determined in a study of a mutant IDH1 vaccine in newly diagnosed glioma. Study overall: Every participant had undergone radiotherapy, temozolomide, or both before, and most underwent both.

Trimming removed 1 base from V and 4 bases from J, with 13 bases in between. Germline assignment: CDR1 MDHEN and CDR2 SYDVKM. This CDR3 comprises 15 residues. The table came from immunoSEQ multiplex PCR; TCRdb's copy has only in-frame clones and leaves some out. The repertoire has about 65,000 clones, 85% of them found once; the top ten carry less than 5%. On this clone itself: Its antigen is unidentified.

Time point of the sample: week 23, last vaccination. Topical imiquimod accompanied each vaccine dose, which consisted of 300 ug of mutant IDH1 20-mer peptide. The sequencing used PBMCs, collected from a glioma patient whose treatment included an IDH1 peptide vaccine. The receptor was isolated from a man under 40 with glioma. V usage is TRBV28 and J usage is TRBJ1-1, with no clear D. CDR3 in DNA: TGTGCCAGCAGTTTATCGGAGGGAGTGGGCACTGAAGCTTTCTTT. The encoded protein is CASSLSEGVGTEAFF.